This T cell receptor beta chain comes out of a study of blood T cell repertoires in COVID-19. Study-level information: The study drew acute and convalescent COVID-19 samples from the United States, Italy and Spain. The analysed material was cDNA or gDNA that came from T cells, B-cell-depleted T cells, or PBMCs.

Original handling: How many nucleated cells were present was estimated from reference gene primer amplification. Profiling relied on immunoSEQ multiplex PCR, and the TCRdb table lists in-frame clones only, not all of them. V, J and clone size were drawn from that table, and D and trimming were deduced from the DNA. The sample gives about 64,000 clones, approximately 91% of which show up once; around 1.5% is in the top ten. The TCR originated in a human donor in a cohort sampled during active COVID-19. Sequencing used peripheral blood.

CDR3 nucleotide sequence: TGTGCCAGCAGTTTGGGACAGATGGTTGGCTACACCTTC. It is translated as CASSLGQMVGYTF. The chain is built from TRBV28 and TRBJ1-2, with 7 positions matching TRBD1. This CDR3 has 13 amino acids. Germline lookup yields CDR1 MDHEN and CDR2 SYDVKM. V lost 3 bases and J lost 7; bases outside the gene matches: 5.